The rows below give T cell receptor beta chains drawn from one sample of a study of T cell responses to AZD1222 COVID-19 vaccine. Assay: immunoSEQ multiplex PCR; the TCRdb copy retains only in-frame clones and omits some. The table records about 82,000 clones, approximately 83% of them present only once. This specimen consisted of peripheral blood, obtained 28 days after the second AZD1222 dose. The source is an adult who received the AZD1222 COVID-19 vaccine. CDR3s include the opening cysteine and the closing phenylalanine or tryptophan. A D gene is named only where the DNA matches it firmly. Not all rows give a size; the values are once, few, many and, for expanded clones, a class.

CDR3: CASSTPNTYEQYF; DNA: TGTGCCAGCAGCACACCAAATACTTACGAGCAGTACTTC; D: .; J: TRBJ2-7; size: .; V: TRBV7-2
CDR3: CASSPDRGGETQYF; DNA: TGTGCCAGCAGTCCCGACAGGGGTGGAGAGACCCAGTACTTC; D: TRBD1; J: TRBJ2-5; size: few; V: TRBV2
CDR3: CASRRTQETQYF; DNA: TGTGCCAGCAGGCGTACCCAAGAGACCCAGTACTTC; D: .; J: TRBJ2-5; size: .; V: TRBV6-5
CDR3: CASSYHSGANVLTF; DNA: TGCGCCAGCAGCTACCACTCTGGGGCCAACGTCCTGACTTTC; D: .; J: TRBJ2-6; size: .; V: TRBV5-1
CDR3: CASSPLGQGPTEAFF; DNA: TGTGCCAGCAGCCCCCTTGGACAGGGGCCCACTGAAGCTTTCTTT; D: TRBD1; J: TRBJ1-1; size: .; V: TRBV14
CDR3: CASSFTGVRGIGYEQFF; DNA: TGTGCCAGCAGCTTCACAGGGGTACGAGGGATTGGTTATGAGCAGTTCTTC; D: TRBD1; J: TRBJ2-1; size: .; V: TRBV27
CDR3: CAISDTAGNTEAFF; DNA: TGTGCCATCAGTGACACTGCCGGGAACACTGAAGCTTTCTTT; D: .; J: TRBJ1-1; size: .; V: TRBV10-3
CDR3: CASSVGLRSSYEQYF; DNA: TGTGCCAGTAGTGTGGGACTACGGTCATCCTACGAGCAGTACTTC; D: TRBD2; J: TRBJ2-7; size: .; V: TRBV19
CDR3: CASTRGARVRNEQFF; DNA: TGTGCCAGCACCCGTGGTGCTAGGGTACGCAATGAGCAGTTCTTC; D: .; J: TRBJ2-1; size: .; V: TRBV28
CDR3: CASGDRRGVNEQFF; DNA: TGCGCCAGCGGGGATCGACGGGGGGTCAATGAGCAGTTCTTC; D: TRBD2; J: TRBJ2-1; size: .; V: TRBV5-1
CDR3: CASSGGWGEKLFF; DNA: TGTGCCAGCAGCGGGGGATGGGGTGAAAAACTGTTTTTT; D: .; J: TRBJ1-4; size: .; V: TRBV5-4
CDR3: CASSSLVRSYNEQFF; DNA: TGTGCCAGCAGCTCGCTGGTCAGATCCTACAATGAGCAGTTCTTC; D: .; J: TRBJ2-1; size: .; V: TRBV5-5
CDR3: CASSTRGQGIHEQYF; DNA: TGTGCCAGCAGTACCCGAGGACAGGGGATCCACGAGCAGTACTTC; D: TRBD1; J: TRBJ2-7; size: few; V: TRBV6-6
CDR3: CASSLGGPSYEQYF; DNA: TGTGCCAGCAGTTTGGGGGGCCCATCCTACGAGCAGTACTTC; D: .; J: TRBJ2-7; size: .; V: TRBV27
CDR3: CASSPNPRAGELFF; DNA: TGTGCCAGCAGCCCAAACCCTAGGGCCGGGGAGCTGTTTTTT; D: .; J: TRBJ2-2; size: .; V: TRBV9
CDR3: CASSTDRDTEAFF; DNA: TGTGCCAGTAGTACCGACAGGGACACTGAAGCTTTCTTT; D: TRBD1; J: TRBJ1-1; size: .; V: TRBV19
CDR3: CASSPNPDNEQFF; DNA: TGTGCCAGCTCACCTAATCCAGACAATGAGCAGTTCTTC; D: .; J: TRBJ2-1; size: .; V: TRBV18
CDR3: CASSALSGNEKLFF; DNA: TGTGCCAGCAGCGCACTATCCGGGAATGAAAAACTGTTTTTT; D: .; J: TRBJ1-4; size: once; V: TRBV9
CDR3: CASTANRGGLTSTDTQYF; DNA: TGTGCCAGCACCGCCAACCGGGGCGGTCTCACTAGCACAGATACGCAGTATTTT; D: .; J: TRBJ2-3; size: .; V: TRBV7-2
CDR3: CASRLSPRDSPLHF; DNA: TGTGCCAGCAGACTCTCTCCGCGGGATTCACCCCTCCACTTT; D: .; J: TRBJ1-6; size: few; V: TRBV27
CDR3: CASHERAGPGELFF; DNA: TGTGCCAGCCACGAAAGGGCGGGCCCCGGGGAGCTGTTTTTT; D: .; J: TRBJ2-2; size: .; V: TRBV19
CDR3: CASSLTGDTEAFF; DNA: TGCGCCAGCAGCTTGACCGGGGACACTGAAGCTTTCTTT; D: .; J: TRBJ1-1; size: .; V: TRBV5-1
CDR3: CASCIGDQPQHF; DNA: TGTGCCAGTTGTATTGGGGATCAGCCCCAGCATTTT; D: .; J: TRBJ1-5; size: .; V: TRBV12-3/TRBV12-4
CDR3: CASSQTGGQGASGELFF; DNA: TGTGCCAGCAGCCAAACTGGAGGGCAGGGGGCGTCCGGGGAGCTGTTTTTT; D: TRBD1; J: TRBJ2-2; size: .; V: TRBV3-1/TRBV3-2
CDR3: CSVDGGRRTEAFF; DNA: TGCAGCGTTGATGGAGGGCGTCGCACTGAAGCTTTCTTT; D: .; J: TRBJ1-1; size: .; V: TRBV29-1
CDR3: CASSLDPGFTYEQYF; DNA: TGTGCCAGCAGCTTGGACCCGGGATTCACCTACGAGCAGTACTTC; D: .; J: TRBJ2-7; size: .; V: TRBV5-6
CDR3: CAWSVGLRVNEQFF; DNA: TGTGCCTGGAGTGTCGGGCTGAGAGTCAATGAGCAGTTCTTC; D: .; J: TRBJ2-1; size: once; V: TRBV30
CDR3: CASSDAGQGGYEQYF; DNA: TGTGCCAGCAGTGATGCGGGGCAGGGTGGGTACGAGCAGTACTTC; D: .; J: TRBJ2-7; size: few; V: TRBV2
CDR3: CASSLVLTLPRNTDTQYF; DNA: TGTGCCAGCAGTTTAGTCCTAACGCTGCCTAGAAACACAGATACGCAGTATTTT; D: .; J: TRBJ2-3; size: .; V: TRBV28
CDR3: CASSLGQGARELFF; DNA: TGTGCCAGCAGTTTGGGACAGGGGGCCCGGGAGCTGTTTTTT; D: TRBD1; J: TRBJ2-2; size: .; V: TRBV28
CDR3: CASSVRGLSYNEQFF; DNA: TGTGCCAGCAGCGTGAGAGGGCTCTCTTACAATGAGCAGTTCTTC; D: .; J: TRBJ2-1; size: .; V: TRBV9
CDR3: CASSRQAGGYTF; DNA: TGTGCCAGCAGTCGACAGGCAGGCGGCTACACCTTC; D: .; J: TRBJ1-2; size: .; V: TRBV3-1/TRBV3-2
CDR3: CASSQATGGRGEKLFF; DNA: TGTGCCAGCAGCCAAGCAACAGGGGGCCGGGGTGAAAAACTGTTTTTT; D: TRBD1; J: TRBJ1-4; size: .; V: TRBV4-2
CDR3: CASSQTGPGGNEQFF; DNA: TGTGCCAGCAGCCAAACAGGGCCGGGGGGTAATGAGCAGTTCTTC; D: .; J: TRBJ2-1; size: .; V: TRBV3-1/TRBV3-2
CDR3: CASSYSWRNSNQPQHF; DNA: TGTGCCAGCAGTTACTCGTGGCGGAATAGCAATCAGCCCCAGCATTTT; D: .; J: TRBJ1-5; size: .; V: TRBV6-2/TRBV6-3
CDR3: CASSLSRGALGTEAFF; DNA: TGTGCCAGCAGTTTATCGCGGGGGGCATTGGGCACTGAAGCTTTCTTT; D: .; J: TRBJ1-1; size: few; V: TRBV27
CDR3: CATSRDIGLDNEQFF; DNA: TGTGCCACCAGCAGAGATATAGGCCTTGACAATGAGCAGTTCTTC; D: .; J: TRBJ2-1; size: .; V: TRBV15
CDR3: CASTPEGVVGTSKQYF; DNA: TGTGCCAGCACCCCCGAGGGCGTCGTTGGGACTTCAAAGCAGTACTTC; D: .; J: TRBJ2-7; size: .; V: TRBV27
CDR3: CASSEVGGGGHGYTF; DNA: TGCGCCAGCAGTGAAGTTGGCGGGGGCGGTCATGGCTACACCTTC; D: .; J: TRBJ1-2; size: .; V: TRBV10-1
CDR3: CASTIQGNQPQHF; DNA: TGTGCCAGTACCATACAGGGTAATCAGCCCCAGCATTTT; D: .; J: TRBJ1-5; size: few; V: TRBV19
CDR3: CASSIPLGTEAFF; DNA: TGTGCCAGTAGTATACCCCTCGGGACTGAAGCTTTCTTT; D: .; J: TRBJ1-1; size: .; V: TRBV19
CDR3: CASSSPDSFGEQYF; DNA: TGTGCCAGCAGCTCCCCTGACTCATTCGGCGAGCAGTACTTC; D: .; J: TRBJ2-7; size: .; V: TRBV11-3
CDR3: CASSLNARETQYF; DNA: TGTGCCAGCAGCCTCAATGCCCGGGAGACCCAGTACTTC; D: .; J: TRBJ2-5; size: .; V: TRBV7-3
CDR3: CASSYSGTGVTEAFF; DNA: TGTGCCAGCAGTTACTCGGGGACAGGGGTCACTGAAGCTTTCTTT; D: TRBD1; J: TRBJ1-1; size: .; V: TRBV6-5
CDR3: CASSYPDRGDTEAFF; DNA: TGTGCCAGCAGTTACCCGGACAGGGGGGACACTGAAGCTTTCTTT; D: TRBD1; J: TRBJ1-1; size: .; V: TRBV6-2/TRBV6-3
CDR3: CAWGVGGHSYEQYF; DNA: TGTGCCTGGGGGGTGGGAGGGCACTCCTACGAGCAGTACTTC; D: TRBD2; J: TRBJ2-7; size: .; V: TRBV30